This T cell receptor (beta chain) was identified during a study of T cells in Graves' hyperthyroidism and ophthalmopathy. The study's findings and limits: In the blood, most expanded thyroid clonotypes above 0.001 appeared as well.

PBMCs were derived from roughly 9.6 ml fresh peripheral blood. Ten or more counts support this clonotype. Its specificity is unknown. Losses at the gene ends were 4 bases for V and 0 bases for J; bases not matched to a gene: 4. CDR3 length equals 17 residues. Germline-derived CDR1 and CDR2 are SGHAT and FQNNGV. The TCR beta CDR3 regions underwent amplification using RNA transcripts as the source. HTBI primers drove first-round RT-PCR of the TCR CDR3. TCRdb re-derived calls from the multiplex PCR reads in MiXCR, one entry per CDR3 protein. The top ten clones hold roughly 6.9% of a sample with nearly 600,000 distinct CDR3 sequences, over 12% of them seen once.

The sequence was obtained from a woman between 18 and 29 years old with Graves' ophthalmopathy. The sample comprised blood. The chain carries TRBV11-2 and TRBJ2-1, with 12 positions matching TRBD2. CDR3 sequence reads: CASSWGLAGSSYNEQFF. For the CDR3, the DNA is TGTGCCAGCAGCTGGGGACTAGCGGGCAGCTCCTACAATGAGCAGTTCTTC.